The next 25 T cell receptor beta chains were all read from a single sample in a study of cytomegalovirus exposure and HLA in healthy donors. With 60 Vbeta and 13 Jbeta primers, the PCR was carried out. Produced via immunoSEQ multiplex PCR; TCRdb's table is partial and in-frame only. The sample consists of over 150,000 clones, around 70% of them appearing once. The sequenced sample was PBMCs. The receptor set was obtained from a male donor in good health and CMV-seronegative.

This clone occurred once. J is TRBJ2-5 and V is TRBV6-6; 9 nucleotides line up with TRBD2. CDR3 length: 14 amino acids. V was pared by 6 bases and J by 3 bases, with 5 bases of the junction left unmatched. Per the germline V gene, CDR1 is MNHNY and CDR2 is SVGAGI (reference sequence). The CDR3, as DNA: TGTGCCAGCAGCAGGACTAGCGCAGAAGAGACCCAGTACTTC. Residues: CASSRTSAEETQYF.

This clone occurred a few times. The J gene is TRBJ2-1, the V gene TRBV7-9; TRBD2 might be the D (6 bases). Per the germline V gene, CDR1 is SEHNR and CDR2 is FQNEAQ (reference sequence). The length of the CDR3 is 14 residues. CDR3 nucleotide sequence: TGTGGGGTAGCGGAGGGAGACTCCTACAATGAGCAGTTCTTC. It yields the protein CGVAEGDSYNEQFF. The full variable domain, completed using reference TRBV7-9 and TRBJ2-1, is DTGVSQNPRHKITKRGQNVTFRCDPISEHNRLYWYRQTLGQGPEFLTYFQNEAQLEKSRLLSDRFSAERPKGSFSTLEIQRTEQGDSAMYLCGVAEGDSYNEQFFGPGTRLTVL.

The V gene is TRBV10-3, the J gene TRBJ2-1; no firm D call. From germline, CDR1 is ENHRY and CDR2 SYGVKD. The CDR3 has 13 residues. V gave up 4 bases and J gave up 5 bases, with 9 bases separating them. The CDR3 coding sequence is TGTGCCATCAGTGGGCAGGTCAACAATGAGCAGTTCTTC. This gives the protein CAISGQVNNEQFF.

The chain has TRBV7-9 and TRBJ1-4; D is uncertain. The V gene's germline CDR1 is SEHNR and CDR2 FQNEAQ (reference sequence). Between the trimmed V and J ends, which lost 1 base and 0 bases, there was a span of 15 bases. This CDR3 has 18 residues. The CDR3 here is CASSLGFVLEATNEKLFF. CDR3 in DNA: TGTGCCAGCAGCTTAGGGTTCGTCCTCGAGGCAACTAATGAAAAACTGTTTTTT.

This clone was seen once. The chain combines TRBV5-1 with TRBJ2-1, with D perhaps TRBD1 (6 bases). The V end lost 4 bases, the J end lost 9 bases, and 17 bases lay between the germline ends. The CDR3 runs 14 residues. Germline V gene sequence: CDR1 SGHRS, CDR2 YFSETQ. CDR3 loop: CASSAPQGMSEQFF. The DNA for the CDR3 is TGCGCCAGCAGCGCCCCACAGGGTATGAGTGAGCAGTTCTTC.

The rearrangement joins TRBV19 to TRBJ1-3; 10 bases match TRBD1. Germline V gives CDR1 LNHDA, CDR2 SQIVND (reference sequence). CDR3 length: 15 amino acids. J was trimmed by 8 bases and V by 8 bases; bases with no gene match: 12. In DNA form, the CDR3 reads TGTGCCAGTCACCGGGACAGGGGTAGAGCGGACACCATATATTTT. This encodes CASHRDRGRADTIYF.

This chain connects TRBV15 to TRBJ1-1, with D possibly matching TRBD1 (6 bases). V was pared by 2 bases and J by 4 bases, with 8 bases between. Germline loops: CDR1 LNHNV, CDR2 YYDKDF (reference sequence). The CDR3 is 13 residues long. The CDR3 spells CATSRQGSTEAFF. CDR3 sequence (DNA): TGTGCCACCAGCAGACAGGGGTCCACTGAAGCTTTCTTT. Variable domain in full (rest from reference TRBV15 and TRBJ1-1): DAMVIQNPRYQVTQFGKPVTLSCSQTLNHNVMYWYQQKSSQAPKLLFHYYDKDFNNEADTPDNFQSRRPNTSFCFLDIRSPGLGDTAMYLCATSRQGSTEAFFGQGTRLTVV.

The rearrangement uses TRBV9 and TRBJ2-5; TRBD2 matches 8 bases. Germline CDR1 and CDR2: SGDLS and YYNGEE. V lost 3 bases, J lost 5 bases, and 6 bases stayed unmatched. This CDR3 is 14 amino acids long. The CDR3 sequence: CASSAQRELETQYF. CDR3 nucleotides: TGTGCCAGCAGCGCCCAGCGGGAGTTGGAGACCCAGTACTTC.

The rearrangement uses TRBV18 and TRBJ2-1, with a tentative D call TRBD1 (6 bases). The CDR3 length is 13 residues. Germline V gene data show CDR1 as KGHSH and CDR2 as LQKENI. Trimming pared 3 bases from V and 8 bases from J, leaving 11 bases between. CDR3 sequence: CASSPKQGDEQFF. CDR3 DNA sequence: TGTGCCAGCTCACCTAAACAGGGCGATGAGCAGTTCTTC.

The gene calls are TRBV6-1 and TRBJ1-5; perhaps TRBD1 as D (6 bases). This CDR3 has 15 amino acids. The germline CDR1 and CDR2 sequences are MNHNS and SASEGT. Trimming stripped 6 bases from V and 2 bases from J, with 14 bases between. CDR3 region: CASSEGDGGNQPQHF. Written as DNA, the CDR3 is TGTGCCAGCAGCGAGGGGGACGGAGGCAATCAGCCCCAGCATTTT.

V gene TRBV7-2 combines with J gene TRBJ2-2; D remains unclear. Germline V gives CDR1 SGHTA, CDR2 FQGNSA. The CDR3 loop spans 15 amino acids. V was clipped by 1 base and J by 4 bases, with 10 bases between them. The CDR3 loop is CASSLENGFTGELFF. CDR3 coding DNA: TGTGCCAGCAGCTTAGAAAACGGGTTCACCGGGGAGCTGTTTTTT. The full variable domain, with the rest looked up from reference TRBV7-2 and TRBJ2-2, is GAGVSQSPSNKVTEKGKDVELRCDPISGHTALYWYRQSLGQGLEFLIYFQGNSAPDKSGLPSDRFSAERTGGSVSTLTIQRTQQEDSAVYLCASSLENGFTGELFFGEGSRLTVL.

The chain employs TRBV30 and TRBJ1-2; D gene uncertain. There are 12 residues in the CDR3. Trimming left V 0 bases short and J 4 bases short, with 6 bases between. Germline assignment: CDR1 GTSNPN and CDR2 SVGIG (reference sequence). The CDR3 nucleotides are TGTGCCTGGAGTGTGAGCGGCTATGGCTACACCTTC. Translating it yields CAWSVSGYGYTF.

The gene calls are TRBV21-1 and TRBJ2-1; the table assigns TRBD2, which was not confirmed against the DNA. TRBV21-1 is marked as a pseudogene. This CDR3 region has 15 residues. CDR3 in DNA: TGTGCCAGCAGCAATAGCGGGGGGGCTTACAATGAGCAGTTCTTC. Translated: CASSNSGGAYNEQFF.

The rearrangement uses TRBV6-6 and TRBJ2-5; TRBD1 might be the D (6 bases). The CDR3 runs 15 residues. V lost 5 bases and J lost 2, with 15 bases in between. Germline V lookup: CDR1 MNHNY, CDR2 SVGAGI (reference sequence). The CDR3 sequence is CASSRSTGQQETQYF. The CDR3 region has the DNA TGTGCCAGCAGTCGATCGACAGGTCAGCAAGAGACCCAGTACTTC.

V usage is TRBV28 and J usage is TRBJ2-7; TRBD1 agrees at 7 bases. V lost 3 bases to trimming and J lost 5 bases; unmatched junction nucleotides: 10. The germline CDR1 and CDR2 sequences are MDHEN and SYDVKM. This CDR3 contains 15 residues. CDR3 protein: CASSFYRGRVDEQYF. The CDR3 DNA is TGTGCCAGCAGTTTCTACAGGGGTCGAGTTGACGAGCAGTACTTC.

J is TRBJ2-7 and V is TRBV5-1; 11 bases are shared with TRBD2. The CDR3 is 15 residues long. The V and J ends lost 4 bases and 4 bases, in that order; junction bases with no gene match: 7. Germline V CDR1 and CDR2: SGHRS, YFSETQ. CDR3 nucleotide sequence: TGCGCCAGCAGCGATCCCGCTAGCGGGGGGTACGAGCAGTACTTC. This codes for CASSDPASGGYEQYF.

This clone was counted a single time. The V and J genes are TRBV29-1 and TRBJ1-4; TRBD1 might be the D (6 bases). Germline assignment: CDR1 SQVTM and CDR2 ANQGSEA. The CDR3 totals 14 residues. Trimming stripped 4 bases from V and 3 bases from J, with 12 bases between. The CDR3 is CSVGGQGANEKLFF. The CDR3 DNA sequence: TGCAGCGTTGGGGGGCAGGGCGCTAATGAAAAACTGTTTTTT.

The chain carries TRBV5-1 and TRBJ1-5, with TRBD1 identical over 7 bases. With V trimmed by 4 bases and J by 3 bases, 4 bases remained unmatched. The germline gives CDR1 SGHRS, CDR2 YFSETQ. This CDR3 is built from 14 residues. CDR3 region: CASSTGDVNQPQHF. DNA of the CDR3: TGCGCCAGCAGCACAGGGGATGTCAATCAGCCCCAGCATTTT. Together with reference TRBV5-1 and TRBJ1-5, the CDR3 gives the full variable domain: KAGVTQTPRYLIKTRGQQVTLSCSPISGHRSVSWYQQTPGQGLQFLFEYFSETQRNKGNFPGRFSGRQFSNSRSEMNVSTLELGDSALYLCASSTGDVNQPQHFGDGTRLSIL.

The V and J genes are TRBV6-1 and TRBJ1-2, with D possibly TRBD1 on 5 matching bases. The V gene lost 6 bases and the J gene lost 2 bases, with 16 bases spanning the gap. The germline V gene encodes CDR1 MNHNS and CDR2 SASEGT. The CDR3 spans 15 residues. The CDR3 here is CASRGSAGRNYGYTF. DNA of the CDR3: TGTGCCAGCAGGGGGTCGGCAGGGAGGAACTATGGCTACACCTTC.

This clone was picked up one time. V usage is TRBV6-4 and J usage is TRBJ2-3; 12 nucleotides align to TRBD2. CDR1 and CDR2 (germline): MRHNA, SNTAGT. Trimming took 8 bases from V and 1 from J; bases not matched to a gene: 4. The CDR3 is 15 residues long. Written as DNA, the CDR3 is TGTGCCAGCCGAAGACTAGCGGGGGGCACAGATACGCAGTATTTT. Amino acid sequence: CASRRLAGGTDTQYF.

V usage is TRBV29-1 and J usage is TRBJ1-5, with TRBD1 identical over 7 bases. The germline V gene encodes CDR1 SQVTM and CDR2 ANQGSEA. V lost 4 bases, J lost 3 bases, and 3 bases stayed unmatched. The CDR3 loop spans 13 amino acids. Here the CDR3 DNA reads TGCAGCGTTGGGACAGGTAACAATCAGCCCCAGCATTTT. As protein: CSVGTGNNQPQHF.

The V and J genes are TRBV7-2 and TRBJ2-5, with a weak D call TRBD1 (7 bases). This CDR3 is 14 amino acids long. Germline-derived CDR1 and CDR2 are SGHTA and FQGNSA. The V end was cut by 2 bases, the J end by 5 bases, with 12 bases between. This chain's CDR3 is CASSLQGGRETQYF. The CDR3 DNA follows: TGTGCCAGCAGCTTACAGGGGGGCAGGGAGACCCAGTACTTC.

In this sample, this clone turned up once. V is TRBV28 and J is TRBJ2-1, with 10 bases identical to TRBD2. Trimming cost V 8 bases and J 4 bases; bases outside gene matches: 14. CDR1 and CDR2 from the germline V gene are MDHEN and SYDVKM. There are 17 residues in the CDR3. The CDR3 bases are TGTGCCAGCGGACTAGGGCTAGCGGGAGCGAGTTACAATGAGCAGTTCTTC. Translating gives CASGLGLAGASYNEQFF.

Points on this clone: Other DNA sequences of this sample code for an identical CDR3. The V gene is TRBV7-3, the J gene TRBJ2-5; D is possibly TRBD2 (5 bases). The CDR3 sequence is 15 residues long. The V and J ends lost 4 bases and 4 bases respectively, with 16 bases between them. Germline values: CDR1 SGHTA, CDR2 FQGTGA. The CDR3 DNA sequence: TGTGCCAGCAGCTCTCTGGGAGAGGTTGCAGAGACCCAGTACTTC. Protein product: CASSSLGEVAETQYF.

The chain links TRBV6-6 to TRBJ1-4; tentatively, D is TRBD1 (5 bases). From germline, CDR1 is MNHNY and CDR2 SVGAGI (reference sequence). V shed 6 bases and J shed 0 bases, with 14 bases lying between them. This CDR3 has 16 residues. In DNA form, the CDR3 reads TGTGCCAGCAGCGACAGTCCATTTGCAACTAATGAAAAACTGTTTTTT. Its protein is CASSDSPFATNEKLFF.